A selection of T cell receptor beta chains follows, all from one sample in a study of beta chain features in type 1 diabetes. The repertoire was sequenced with immunoSEQ multiplex PCR; TCRdb's copy has only in-frame clones and lacks some. The sample carries 150,000 to 180,000 clones, more than 9.5% recorded once. The sample taken for sequencing was central memory CD4+ T cells from blood. Receptor source: a man aged 18 to 30 in good health. CDR3s include the opening cysteine and the closing phenylalanine or tryptophan. D genes are given only for firm matches. Clone size, where shown, is once, few, many, or a class for clones that have expanded.

size: few; D: TRBD1; V: TRBV7-2; J: TRBJ1-2; DNA: TGTGCCAGCAGCGTCCCCGGGACAGGCCGCGGCTACACCTTC; CDR3: CASSVPGTGRGYTF
size: NA; D: NA; V: TRBV15; J: TRBJ1-1; DNA: TGTGCCACCAGCAGAGCTGATGCGACAGCAGAAGCTGAAGCTTTCTTT; CDR3: CATSRADATAEAEAFF
size: NA; D: TRBD1; V: TRBV19; J: TRBJ1-2; DNA: TGTGCCAGTAGTTTACAGGGGGCGCGCAACTATGGCTACACCTTC; CDR3: CASSLQGARNYGYTF
size: few; D: NA; V: TRBV19; J: TRBJ2-3; DNA: TGTGCCAGTAGGAACACAGATACGCAGTATTTT; CDR3: CASRNTDTQYF
size: few; D: NA; V: TRBV6-4; J: TRBJ2-1; DNA: TGTGCCAGTAAGTACAATGAGCAGTTCTTC; CDR3: CASKYNEQFF
size: few; D: TRBD2; V: TRBV7-2; J: TRBJ2-3; DNA: TGTGCCAGCAGCCAACGACTAGCGGGATTAGATACGCAGTATTTT; CDR3: CASSQRLAGLDTQYF
size: many; D: NA; V: TRBV7-2; J: TRBJ2-7; DNA: TGTGCCAGCAGCTCGGACTCGAGCTCCTACGAGCAGTACTTC; CDR3: CASSSDSSSYEQYF
size: few; D: TRBD2; V: TRBV28; J: TRBJ2-7; DNA: TGTGCCAGCAGTTTATTAGTTCTAGCGGGGGGGCAAAAAAATCGAGCGCAGTACTTC; CDR3: CASSLLVLAGGQKNRAQYF
size: NA; D: TRBD2; V: TRBV4-3; J: TRBJ2-7; DNA: TGCGCCAGCAGCCAATCATCCCTAGCGGGAGTGGGCGAGCAGTACTTC; CDR3: CASSQSSLAGVGEQYF
size: few; D: NA; V: TRBV4-3; J: TRBJ1-4; DNA: TGCGCCAGCAGCCACCCACAAGGTGAAAAACTGTTTTTT; CDR3: CASSHPQGEKLFF
size: few; D: TRBD1; V: TRBV30; J: TRBJ1-1; DNA: TGTGCCTGGACGACAGGGGAATGGACTGAAGCTTTCTTT; CDR3: CAWTTGEWTEAFF
size: few; D: TRBD2; V: TRBV25-1; J: TRBJ2-2; DNA: TGTGCCAGCGCTTTAGCGGGAGTAGGGGAGCTGTTTTTT; CDR3: CASALAGVGELFF
size: NA; D: NA; V: TRBV5-4; J: TRBJ2-3; DNA: TGTGCCAGCAGCCAACTGGGCACAGATACGCAGTATTTT; CDR3: CASSQLGTDTQYF
size: few; D: NA; V: TRBV5-1; J: TRBJ2-1; DNA: TGCGCCAGCAGCTCCCCCTCGAGAGAGCAGTTCTTC; CDR3: CASSSPSREQFF
size: NA; D: NA; V: TRBV6-6; J: TRBJ2-6; DNA: TGTGCCAGCAGCCAGAAGGGCTCTGGGGCCAACGTCCTGACTTTC; CDR3: CASSQKGSGANVLTF
size: NA; D: NA; V: TRBV19; J: TRBJ2-7; DNA: TGTGCCAGTAGTAGGGGCTCAGGGGTCTACTACGAGCAGTACTTC; CDR3: CASSRGSGVYYEQYF